The 25 T cell receptor beta chains given below trace back to one sample, sequenced in a study of T cell responses to AZD1222 COVID-19 vaccine. TCRdb keeps only in-frame clones here, not all; method: immunoSEQ multiplex PCR. The table shows 140,000 to 150,000 clones, with roughly nine tenths occurring only once. Sequenced material: peripheral blood, taken 28 days after the second AZD1222 dose. The receptors stem from an adult who received the AZD1222 COVID-19 vaccine.

The rearrangement joins TRBV29-1 to TRBJ1-2; 7 bases are a match to TRBD1. CDR3 size: 14 residues. Trimming removed 8 bases from V and 2 bases from J; junction bases left unmatched: 11. Per the germline V gene, CDR1 is SQVTM and CDR2 is ANQGSEA. The CDR3 coding sequence is TGCAGCTTTGCCCAGGGACAGCTCAACTATGGCTACACCTTC. It is translated as CSFAQGQLNYGYTF. Full variable domain (rest looked up from reference TRBV29-1 and TRBJ1-2): SAVISQKPSRDICQRGTSLTIQCQVDSQVTMMFWYRQQPGQSLTLIATANQGSEATYESGFVIDKFPISRPNLTFSTLTVSNMSPEDSSIYLCSFAQGQLNYGYTFGSGTRLTVV.

The chain links TRBV14 to TRBJ2-1; 8 positions match TRBD2. J was trimmed by 8 bases and V by 4 bases; bases with no gene match: 10. Per the germline V gene, CDR1 is SGHDN and CDR2 is FVKESK. The length of the CDR3 is 15 residues. The CDR3 spells CASSPLRTSLHEQFF. The CDR3 DNA reads as TGTGCCAGCAGCCCACTACGGACTAGCCTCCATGAGCAGTTCTTC. The full variable domain, rest sourced from reference TRBV14 and TRBJ2-1, is EAGVTQFPSHSVIEKGQTVTLRCDPISGHDNLYWYRRVMGKEIKFLLHFVKESKQDESGMPNNRFLAERTGGTYSTLKVQPAELEDSGVYFCASSPLRTSLHEQFFGPGTRLTVL.

This chain joins TRBV18 and TRBJ1-6; perhaps TRBD1 as D (5 bases). The CDR3 totals 17 residues. Germline V gene sequence: CDR1 KGHSH, CDR2 LQKENI. Trimming removed 1 base from V and 8 bases from J, with 18 bases in between. Here the CDR3 reads CASSPLPGPGSDSPLHF. CDR3 in DNA: TGTGCCAGCTCACCACTACCGGGGCCCGGTTCGGATTCACCCCTCCACTTT.

This clone has a handful of counts. The gene calls are TRBV6-4 and TRBJ2-2, with 10 bases aligning to TRBD1. Unmatched junction bases numbered 0, after V lost 2 bases and J lost 3 bases. CDR1 is MRHNA and CDR2 is SNTAGT in the germline V gene. The CDR3 spans 15 residues. The CDR3 reads CASSDGTGDTGELFF. The CDR3, as DNA: TGTGCCAGCAGTGACGGGACAGGGGACACCGGGGAGCTGTTTTTT.

This clone turned up a few times. V gene TRBV6-5 combines with J gene TRBJ1-6; no clear D gene. V dropped 6 bases and J dropped 10 bases, with 10 bases sitting between them. The CDR3 loop spans 12 amino acids. Per germline, CDR1 MNHEY and CDR2 SVGAGI. Written as DNA, the CDR3 is TGTGCCAGCAGCTCTACCTGGTCACCCCTCCACTTT. Protein: CASSSTWSPLHF.

The chain employs TRBV6-2 or TRBV6-3 and TRBJ1-1; 7 positions agree with TRBD1. Trimming cost V 2 bases and J 5 bases; bases outside gene matches: 5. CDR3 length equals 14 residues. Germline CDR1 reads MNHEY; CDR2 reads SVGEGT. The CDR3 spells CASSYRQGGTEAFF. The CDR3 bases are TGTGCCAGCAGTTACCGGCAGGGGGGTACTGAAGCTTTCTTT.

This clone appeared once. The chain joins TRBV7-9 to TRBJ1-2; the D gene is possibly TRBD1 (5 bases). Trimming left V 5 bases short and J 8 bases short, with 24 bases between. CDR1 is SEHNR, CDR2 FQNEAQ, per germline (reference sequence). The CDR3 covers 16 residues. CDR3 nucleotides: TGTGCCAGCAGCCCCCCACGATTCGGAACTAGGGGAGGCTACACCTTC. It is translated as CASSPPRFGTRGGYTF.

The rearrangement links TRBV6-6 to TRBJ1-2, with a weak D call TRBD1 (6 bases). Germline V CDR1 and CDR2: MNHNY, SVGAGI (reference sequence). The CDR3 is 13 amino acids. V was clipped by 2 bases and J by 8 bases, with 12 bases between them. The CDR3 DNA sequence: TGTGCCAGCAGTTACGGGCCAGGGGAAGGCTACACCTTC. As protein: CASSYGPGEGYTF.

The CDR3: CASSLTLRTGGDNQPQHF. The CDR3 coding sequence is TGTGCCAGCAGCTTGACTCTAAGGACAGGGGGCGATAATCAGCCCCAGCATTTT. The chain recombines TRBV5-5 with TRBJ1-5; the match to TRBD1 covers 11 bases. The V gene end was trimmed by 1 base and the J gene end by 4 bases; junction bases not matched to a gene: 10. The CDR3 is 18 residues long. Per germline, CDR1 SGHKS and CDR2 YYEKEE (reference sequence). Together with reference TRBV5-5 and TRBJ1-5, the CDR3 gives the full variable domain: DAGVTQSPTHLIKTRGQQVTLRCSPISGHKSVSWYQQVLGQGPQFIFQYYEKEERGRGNFPDRFSARQFPNYSSELNVNALLLGDSALYLCASSLTLRTGGDNQPQHFGDGTRLSIL.

The V gene is TRBV3-1 (or the pseudogene TRBV3-2), the J gene TRBJ2-3; 11 nucleotides align to TRBD2. V lost 1 base and J lost 1; bases outside the gene matches: 4. CDR1 is LGHDT, CDR2 YNNKEL, per germline (reference sequence). This CDR3 has 17 residues. The CDR3 protein is CASSQVRGLAGTDTQYF. Written as DNA, the CDR3 is TGTGCCAGCAGCCAAGTTCGGGGACTAGCGGGCACAGATACGCAGTATTTT.

CDR3 bases: TGCAGCGTGGGAAACAGGGGGCCGAACACTGAAGCTTTCTTT. Its translation: CSVGNRGPNTEAFF. This chain uses TRBV29-1 with TRBJ1-1; 9 nucleotides line up with TRBD1. V shed 6 bases, J shed 1 base, and the junction held 6 bases outside the gene matches. This CDR3 spans 14 amino acids. Germline V gene data show CDR1 as SQVTM and CDR2 as ANQGSEA. Drawing the rest from reference TRBV29-1 and TRBJ1-1, the complete variable domain is SAVISQKPSRDICQRGTSLTIQCQVDSQVTMMFWYRQQPGQSLTLIATANQGSEATYESGFVIDKFPISRPNLTFSTLTVSNMSPEDSSIYLCSVGNRGPNTEAFFGQGTRLTVV.

The V gene is TRBV30, the J gene TRBJ2-1; 11 bases match TRBD2. The junction had 7 bases not matched to a gene; V was cut back by 2 bases and J by 7 bases. This CDR3 comprises 15 residues. Germline V gene sequence: CDR1 GTSNPN, CDR2 SVGIG (reference sequence). CDR3 loop: CAWSYSGGAHNEQFF. The DNA of the CDR3 is TGTGCCTGGAGTTATAGCGGGGGGGCCCATAATGAGCAGTTCTTC.

The V call is TRBV19, the J call TRBJ2-3; D remains unclear. From germline, CDR1 is LNHDA and CDR2 SQIVND (reference sequence). Trimming removed 4 bases at V and 2 bases at J, with 7 bases between. This CDR3 contains 13 residues. The CDR3 DNA sequence: TGTGCCAGTAGTACGGGCGACACAGATACGCAGTATTTT. It translates to CASSTGDTDTQYF.

The rearrangement links TRBV18 to TRBJ1-4; TRBD1 matches 7 bases. Germline CDR1 is KGHSH and CDR2 is LQKENI. This CDR3 has 13 residues. The V segment lost 6 bases and the J segment 8 bases; nucleotides outside the gene matches: 6. The CDR3 bases are TGTGCCAGCTCCCAAGACAGGGCGGAAAAACTGTTTTTT. This sequence encodes CASSQDRAEKLFF.

The chain carries TRBV5-6 and TRBJ1-2; tentatively, D is TRBD1 (6 bases). CDR1 SGHDT and CDR2 YYEEEE come from the germline V gene. V dropped 0 bases and J dropped 5 bases, with 14 bases sitting between them. The CDR3 spans 15 residues. CDR3 protein: CASSLGRGQGYGYTF. The CDR3 nucleotides read TGTGCCAGCAGCTTGGGGCGGGGGCAGGGGTATGGCTACACCTTC.

This clone appeared a few times. The J gene is TRBJ1-2, the V gene TRBV5-5, with TRBD1 matching 7 bases. This CDR3 is 17 amino acids long. In germline, CDR1 is SGHKS, CDR2 YYEKEE (reference sequence). V shed 5 bases and J 6 bases; nucleotides not matched to a gene: 19. The CDR3 bases are TGTGCCAGCAGGGGGGAATGGATGACAGGGAGGGAGGATGGCTACACCTTC. Its translation: CASRGEWMTGREDGYTF.

CDR3: CASSIGGGETQYF. CDR3 sequence (DNA): TGTGCCAGTAGTATTGGGGGGGGAGAGACCCAGTACTTC. The chain combines TRBV19 with TRBJ2-5; 7 positions match TRBD2. The CDR3 is 13 amino acids. V gave up 3 bases and J gave up 4 bases; unmatched junction bases: 2. Germline lookup yields CDR1 LNHDA and CDR2 SQIVND (reference sequence).

The V call is TRBV2, the J call TRBJ1-2; tentative D call: TRBD1 (6 bases). V was clipped by 1 base and J by 4 bases, with 10 bases between them. Germline V gene lookup returns CDR1 SNHLY and CDR2 FYNNEI. This CDR3 has 14 residues. This CDR3 is CASSEGGAGYGYTF. CDR3 DNA sequence: TGTGCCAGCAGTGAAGGGGGGGCCGGCTATGGCTACACCTTC. The full variable domain, in which reference TRBV2 and TRBJ1-2 provide the parts outside the CDR3, is EPEVTQTPSHQVTQMGQEVILRCVPISNHLYFYWYRQILGQKVEFLVSFYNNEISEKSEIFDDQFSVERPDGSNFTLKIRSTKLEDSAMYFCASSEGGAGYGYTFGSGTRLTVV.

The chain couples TRBV19 to TRBJ1-4; a weak D match, TRBD1 (5 bases). Trimming took 3 bases from V and 5 from J, leaving 13 bases between them. CDR1 and CDR2 (germline): LNHDA, SQIVND (reference sequence). The CDR3 sequence is 15 residues long. The CDR3 region is CASSITGTENEKLFF. The DNA of the CDR3 is TGTGCCAGTAGTATTACCGGGACCGAAAATGAAAAACTGTTTTTT.

The CDR3 nucleotides read TGTGCCAGCAGCTTACGATGGTCAGGGAACACTGAAGCTTTCTTT. Translating it yields CASSLRWSGNTEAFF. The rearrangement joins TRBV7-8 to TRBJ1-1; D call uncertain. This CDR3 is 15 amino acids long. The V and J ends lost 2 bases and 1 base respectively, with 11 bases between them. Germline CDR1 reads SGHVS; CDR2 reads FQNEAQ.

CDR3 sequence (DNA): TGTGCCACCTGGGACAGGGGGCTCACTGAAGCTTTCTTT. This sequence encodes CATWDRGLTEAFF. The chain has TRBV10-3 and TRBJ1-1; 12 nucleotides match TRBD1. Trimming cost V 10 bases and J 4 bases; bases outside gene matches: 4. Germline V gives CDR1 ENHRY, CDR2 SYGVKD. This CDR3 has 13 residues.

This CDR3 reads CASSLLFTGELFF. The CDR3 nucleotides read TGTGCCAGCAGCTTACTTTTCACCGGGGAGCTGTTTTTT. V gene TRBV7-2 combines with J gene TRBJ2-2; D not resolved. V was cut by 2 bases and J by 4 bases, with 5 bases left in between. Germline CDR1 SGHTA, CDR2 FQGNSA. The CDR3 spans 13 residues. The full variable domain, with the rest looked up from reference TRBV7-2 and TRBJ2-2, is GAGVSQSPSNKVTEKGKDVELRCDPISGHTALYWYRQSLGQGLEFLIYFQGNSAPDKSGLPSDRFSAERTGGSVSTLTIQRTQQEDSAVYLCASSLLFTGELFFGEGSRLTVL.

The chain is built from TRBV12-5 and TRBJ2-1; no clear D gene. Germline V gene sequence: CDR1 LGHNT, CDR2 FRNRAP. V was shortened by 6 bases and J by 8 bases, with 8 bases between the two germline ends. This CDR3 is 11 amino acids long. The DNA of the CDR3 is TGTGCTAGTGGACCCAGCCATGAGCAGTTCTTC. It specifies CASGPSHEQFF. Combining the CDR3 with reference TRBV12-5 and TRBJ2-1 gives the whole variable domain DARVTQTPRHKVTEMGQEVTMRCQPILGHNTVFWYRQTMMQGLELLAYFRNRAPLDDSGMPKDRFSAEMPDATLATLKIQPSEPRDSAVYFCASGPSHEQFFGPGTRLTVL.

This clone was detected only once. V gene TRBV20-1 combines with J gene TRBJ2-7; D gene ambiguous. CDR3 length: 9 amino acids. Trimming shortened V by 5 bases and J by 6 bases, and 5 bases separated the two germline ends. Germline loops: CDR1 DFQATT, CDR2 SNEGSKA (reference sequence). The CDR3 region is CSARTEQYF. In nucleotides, the CDR3 is TGCAGTGCTCGAACCGAGCAGTACTTC.

The chain combines TRBV6-5 with TRBJ1-6; possibly TRBD1 for D (5 bases). The V gene lost 6 bases and the J gene lost 10 bases, with 13 bases spanning the gap. The V gene's germline CDR1 is MNHEY and CDR2 SVGAGI. The CDR3 runs to 13 residues. The CDR3 DNA is TGTGCCAGCAGGGGGGAGGGAACCTCACCCCTCCACTTT. Residues: CASRGEGTSPLHF.